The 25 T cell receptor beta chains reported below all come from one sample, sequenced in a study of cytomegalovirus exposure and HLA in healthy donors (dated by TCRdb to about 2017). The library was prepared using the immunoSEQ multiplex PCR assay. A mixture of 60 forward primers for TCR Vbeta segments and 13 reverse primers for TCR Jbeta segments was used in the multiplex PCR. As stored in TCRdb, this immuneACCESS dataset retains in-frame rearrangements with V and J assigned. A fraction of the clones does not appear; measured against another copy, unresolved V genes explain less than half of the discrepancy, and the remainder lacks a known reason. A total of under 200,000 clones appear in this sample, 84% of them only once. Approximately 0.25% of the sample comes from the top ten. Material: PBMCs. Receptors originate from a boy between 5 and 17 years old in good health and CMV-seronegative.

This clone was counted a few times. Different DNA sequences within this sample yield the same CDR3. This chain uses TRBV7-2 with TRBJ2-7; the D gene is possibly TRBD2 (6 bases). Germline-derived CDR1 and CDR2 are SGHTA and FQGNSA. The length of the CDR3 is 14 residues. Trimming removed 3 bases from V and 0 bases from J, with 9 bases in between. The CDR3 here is CASSFSGSSYEQYF. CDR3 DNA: TGTGCCAGCAGCTTCTCCGGGAGCTCCTACGAGCAGTACTTC.

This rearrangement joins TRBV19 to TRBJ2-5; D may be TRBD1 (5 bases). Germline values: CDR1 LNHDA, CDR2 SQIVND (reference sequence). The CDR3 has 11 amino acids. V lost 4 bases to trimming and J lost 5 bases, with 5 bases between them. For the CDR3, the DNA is TGTGCCAGTAGTAAGGGGGAGACCCAGTACTTC. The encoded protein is CASSKGETQYF.

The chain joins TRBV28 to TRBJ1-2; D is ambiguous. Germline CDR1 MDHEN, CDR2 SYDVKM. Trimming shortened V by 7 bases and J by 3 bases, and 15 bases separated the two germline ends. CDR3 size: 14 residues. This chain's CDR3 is CASTVRSAHYGYTF. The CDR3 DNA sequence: TGTGCCAGCACCGTCAGGTCAGCTCACTATGGCTACACCTTC.

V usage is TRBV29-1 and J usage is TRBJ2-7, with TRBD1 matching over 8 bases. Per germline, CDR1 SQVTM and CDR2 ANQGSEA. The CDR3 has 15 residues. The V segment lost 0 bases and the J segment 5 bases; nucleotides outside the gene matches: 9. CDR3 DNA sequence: TGCAGCGTTGAAGACCAGATTCCAGGGGGCGACGAGCAGTACTTC. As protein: CSVEDQIPGGDEQYF.

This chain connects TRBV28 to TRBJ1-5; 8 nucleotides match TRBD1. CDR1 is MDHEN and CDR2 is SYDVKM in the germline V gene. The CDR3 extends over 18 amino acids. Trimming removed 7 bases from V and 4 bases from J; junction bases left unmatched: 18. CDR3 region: CASKIYPGQGFRNQPQHF. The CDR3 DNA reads TGTGCCAGCAAAATCTACCCCGGACAGGGTTTTAGGAATCAGCCCCAGCATTTT.

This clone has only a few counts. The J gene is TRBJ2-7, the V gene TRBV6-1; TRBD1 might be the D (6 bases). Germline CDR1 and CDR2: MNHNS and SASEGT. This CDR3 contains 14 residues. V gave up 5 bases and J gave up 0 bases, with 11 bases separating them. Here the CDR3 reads CASSPRTDSYEQYF. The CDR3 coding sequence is TGTGCCAGCAGTCCCCGGACAGACTCCTACGAGCAGTACTTC.

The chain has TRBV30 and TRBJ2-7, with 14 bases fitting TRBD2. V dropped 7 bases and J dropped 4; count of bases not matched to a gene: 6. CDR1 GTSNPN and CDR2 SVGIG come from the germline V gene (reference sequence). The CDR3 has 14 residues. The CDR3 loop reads CASTSGGALYEQYF. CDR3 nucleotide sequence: TGTGCCTCGACTAGCGGGGGGGCTCTGTACGAGCAGTACTTC. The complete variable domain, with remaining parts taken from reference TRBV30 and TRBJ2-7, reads SQTIHQWPATLVQPVGSPLSLECTVEGTSNPNLYWYRQAAGRGLQLLFYSVGIGQISSEVPQNLSASRPQDRQFILSSKKLLLSDSGFYLCASTSGGALYEQYFGPGTRLTVT.

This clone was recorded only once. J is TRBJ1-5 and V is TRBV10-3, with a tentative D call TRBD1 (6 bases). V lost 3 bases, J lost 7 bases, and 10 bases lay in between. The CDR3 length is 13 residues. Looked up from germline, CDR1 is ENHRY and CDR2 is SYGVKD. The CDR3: CAISEQGAQPQHF. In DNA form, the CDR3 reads TGTGCCATCAGTGAACAGGGCGCGCAGCCCCAGCATTTT.

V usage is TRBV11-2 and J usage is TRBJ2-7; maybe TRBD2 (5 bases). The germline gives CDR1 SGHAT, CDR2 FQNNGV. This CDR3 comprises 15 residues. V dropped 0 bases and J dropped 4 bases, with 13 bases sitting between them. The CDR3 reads CASSLETRATYEQYF. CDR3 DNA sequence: TGTGCCAGCAGCTTAGAGACGAGGGCTACGTACGAGCAGTACTTC.

The CDR3: CASSLSIVSPLHF. The CDR3 bases are TGTGCCAGCAGCCTTAGTATTGTTTCACCCCTCCACTTT. The V call is TRBV7-9, the J call TRBJ1-6; D unresolved. Looked up from germline, CDR1 is SEHNR and CDR2 is FQNEAQ (reference sequence). V lost 5 bases and J lost 9, with 11 bases in between. The CDR3 covers 13 residues.

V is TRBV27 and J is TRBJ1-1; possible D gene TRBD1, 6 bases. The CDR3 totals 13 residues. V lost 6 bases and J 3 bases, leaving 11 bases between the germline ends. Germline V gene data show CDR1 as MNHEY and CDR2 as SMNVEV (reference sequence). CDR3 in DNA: TGTGCCAGCAGACCCACAGGGTACACTGAAGCTTTCTTT. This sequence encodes CASRPTGYTEAFF.

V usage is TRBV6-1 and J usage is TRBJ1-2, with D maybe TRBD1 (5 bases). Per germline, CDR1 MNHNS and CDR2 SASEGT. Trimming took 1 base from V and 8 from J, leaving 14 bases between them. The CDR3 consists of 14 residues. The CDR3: CASSEVVGVLGYTF. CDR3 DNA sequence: TGTGCCAGCAGTGAAGTGGTAGGGGTATTGGGCTACACCTTC.

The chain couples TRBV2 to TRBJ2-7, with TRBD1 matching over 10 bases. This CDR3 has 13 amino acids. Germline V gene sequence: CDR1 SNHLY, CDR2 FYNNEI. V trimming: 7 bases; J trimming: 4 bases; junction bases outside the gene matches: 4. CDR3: CASIPGQGYEQYF. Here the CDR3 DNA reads TGTGCCAGCATCCCGGGACAGGGGTACGAGCAGTACTTC.

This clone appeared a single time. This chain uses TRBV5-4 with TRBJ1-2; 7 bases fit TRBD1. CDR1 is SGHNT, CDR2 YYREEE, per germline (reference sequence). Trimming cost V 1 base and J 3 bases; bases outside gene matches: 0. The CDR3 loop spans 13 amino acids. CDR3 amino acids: CASSLTGDYGYTF. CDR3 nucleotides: TGTGCCAGCAGCTTGACAGGGGACTATGGCTACACCTTC.

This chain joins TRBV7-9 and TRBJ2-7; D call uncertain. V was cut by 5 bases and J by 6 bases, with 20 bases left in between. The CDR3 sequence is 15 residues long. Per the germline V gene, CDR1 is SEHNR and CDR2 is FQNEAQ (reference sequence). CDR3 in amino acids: CASSKQNAGGLEQYF. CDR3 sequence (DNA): TGTGCCAGCAGCAAACAAAACGCCGGCGGCCTCGAGCAGTACTTC.

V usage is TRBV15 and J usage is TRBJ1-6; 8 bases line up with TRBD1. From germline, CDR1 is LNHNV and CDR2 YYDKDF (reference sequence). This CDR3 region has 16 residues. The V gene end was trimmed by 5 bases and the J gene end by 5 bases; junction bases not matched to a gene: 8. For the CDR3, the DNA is TGTGCCACCAGCGATCCTCAGGGGGCAGATAATTCACCCCTCCACTTT. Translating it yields CATSDPQGADNSPLHF.

The CDR3 DNA reads TGCGCCAGCAGCCATAGCAGGGGAGTTTATGGGTCCTACAATGAGCAGTTCTTC. Its translation is CASSHSRGVYGSYNEQFF. The chain links TRBV5-1 to TRBJ2-1; D may be TRBD1 (6 bases). The V gene lost 4 bases and the J gene lost 1 base, with 21 bases spanning the gap. CDR1 is SGHRS and CDR2 is YFSETQ in the germline V gene. The CDR3 has 18 amino acids.

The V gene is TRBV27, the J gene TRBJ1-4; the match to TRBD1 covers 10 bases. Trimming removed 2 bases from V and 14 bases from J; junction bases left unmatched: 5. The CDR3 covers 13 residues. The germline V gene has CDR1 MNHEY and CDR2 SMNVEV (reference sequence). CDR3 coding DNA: TGTGCCAGCAGTTTAGGCGGGACAGGGGATCTGTTTTTT. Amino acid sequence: CASSLGGTGDLFF.

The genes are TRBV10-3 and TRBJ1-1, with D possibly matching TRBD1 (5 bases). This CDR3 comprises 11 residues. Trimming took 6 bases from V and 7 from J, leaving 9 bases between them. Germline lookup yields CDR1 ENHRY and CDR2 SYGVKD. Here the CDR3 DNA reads TGTGCCATCAGCCGGGGGGGTGAAGCTTTCTTT. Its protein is CAISRGGEAFF.

The CDR3 region is CATSRDLGRQGNTIYF. CDR3 nucleotides: TGTGCCACCAGCAGAGATCTGGGCAGGCAAGGAAACACCATATATTTT. The chain uses TRBV15 and TRBJ1-3; D ambiguous. V was shortened by 0 bases and J by 4 bases, with 13 bases between the two germline ends. The germline V gene encodes CDR1 LNHNV and CDR2 YYDKDF (reference sequence). The CDR3 runs 16 residues.

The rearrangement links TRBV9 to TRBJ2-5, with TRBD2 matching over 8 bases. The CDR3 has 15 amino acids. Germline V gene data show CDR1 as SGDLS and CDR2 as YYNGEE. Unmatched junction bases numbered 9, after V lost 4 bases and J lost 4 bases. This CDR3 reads CASSLSGSDRETQYF. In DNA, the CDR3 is TGTGCCAGCAGCCTGAGCGGGAGTGATCGAGAGACCCAGTACTTC.

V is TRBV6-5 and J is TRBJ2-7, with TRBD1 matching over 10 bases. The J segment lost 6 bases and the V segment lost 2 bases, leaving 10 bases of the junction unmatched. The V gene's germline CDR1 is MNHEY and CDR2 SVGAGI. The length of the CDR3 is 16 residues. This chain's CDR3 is CASSYIGTGVSGEQYF. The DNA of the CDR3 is TGTGCCAGCAGTTACATCGGGACAGGGGTCTCTGGCGAGCAGTACTTC.

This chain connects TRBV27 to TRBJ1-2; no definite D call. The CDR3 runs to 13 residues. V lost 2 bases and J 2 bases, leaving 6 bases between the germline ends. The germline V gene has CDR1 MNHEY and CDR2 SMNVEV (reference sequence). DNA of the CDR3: TGTGCCAGCAGTTTAGGGCTCAACTATGGCTACACCTTC. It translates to CASSLGLNYGYTF.

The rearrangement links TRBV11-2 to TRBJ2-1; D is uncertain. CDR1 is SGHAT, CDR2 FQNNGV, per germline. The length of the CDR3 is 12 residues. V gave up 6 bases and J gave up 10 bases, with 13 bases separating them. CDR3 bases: TGTGCCAGCAGTATTCTAGATACGGAGCAGTTCTTC. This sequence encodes CASSILDTEQFF.

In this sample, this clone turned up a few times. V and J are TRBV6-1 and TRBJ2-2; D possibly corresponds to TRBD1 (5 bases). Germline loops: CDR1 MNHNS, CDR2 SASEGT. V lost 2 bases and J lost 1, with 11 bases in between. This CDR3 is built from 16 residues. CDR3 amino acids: CASSELVGQNTGELFF. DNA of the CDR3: TGTGCCAGCAGTGAACTGGTAGGACAGAACACCGGGGAGCTGTTTTTT.